These 14 T cell receptor beta chains came from one sample sequenced in a study of blood T cell repertoires in COVID-19 (dated by TCRdb to about 2020). The receptor library was made with the immunoSEQ multiplex PCR assay. The table comes from immuneACCESS by way of TCRdb, which keeps in-frame sequences with V and J called. Part of the clones is missing from these tables; in studies checked, under half for an unresolved V gene and the rest for unknown reasons. This sample gives around 300,000 clones in total; over 80% of them show up just once. The ten biggest clones cover about 4% of the sample. Material for sequencing was peripheral blood. These receptor sequences come from a woman in her forties or fifties with active or convalescent COVID-19.

The V call is TRBV3-1 (or the pseudogene TRBV3-2), the J call TRBJ1-1; D is undetermined. From germline, CDR1 is LGHDT and CDR2 YNNKEL (reference sequence). V dropped 3 bases and J dropped 6 bases, with 14 bases sitting between them. The CDR3 totals 14 residues. The CDR3 bases are TGTGCCAGCAGCCATCCGTCCCGGGGAGCTGAAGCTTTCTTT. Its protein is CASSHPSRGAEAFF.

V usage is TRBV28 and J usage is TRBJ1-2, with D hard to call. Per the germline V gene, CDR1 is MDHEN and CDR2 is SYDVKM. The CDR3 sequence is 15 residues long. Trimming took off 3 bases at V and 2 bases at J, with 13 bases between the two ends. CDR3 bases: TGTGCCAGCAGTTTGCGACCGGGAAAGAACTATGGCTACACCTTC. Its protein product is CASSLRPGKNYGYTF.

V gene TRBV30 combines with J gene TRBJ1-1; D remains ambiguous. The CDR3 extends over 13 amino acids. The V gene's germline CDR1 is GTSNPN and CDR2 SVGIG (reference sequence). V was pared by 3 bases and J by 4 bases, with 12 bases between. This chain's CDR3 is CAWRATEATEAFF. The CDR3 DNA sequence: TGTGCCTGGAGGGCGACCGAGGCCACTGAAGCTTTCTTT. The full variable domain, in which reference TRBV30 and TRBJ1-1 provide the parts outside the CDR3, is SQTIHQWPATLVQPVGSPLSLECTVEGTSNPNLYWYRQAAGRGLQLLFYSVGIGQISSEVPQNLSASRPQDRQFILSSKKLLLSDSGFYLCAWRATEATEAFFGQGTRLTVV.

This clone was found once. V is TRBV9 and J is TRBJ2-1; 9 nucleotides align to TRBD2. V lost 4 bases, J lost 5 bases, and 10 bases stayed unmatched. CDR3 size: 16 residues. Germline CDR1 SGDLS, CDR2 YYNGEE. The CDR3 spells CASSLTPGLADNEQFF. CDR3 nucleotide sequence: TGTGCCAGCAGCCTAACCCCGGGACTAGCCGACAATGAGCAGTTCTTC.

The rearrangement links TRBV18 to TRBJ1-1; D ambiguous. The germline V and J ends were trimmed by 6 bases and 5 bases, with 10 bases remaining between them. The CDR3 has 12 amino acids. Per the germline V gene, CDR1 is KGHSH and CDR2 is LQKENI. The CDR3 sequence: CASSHLETEAFF. In nucleotides, the CDR3 is TGTGCCAGCTCTCACCTGGAGACTGAAGCTTTCTTT.

The V and J genes are TRBV11-3 and TRBJ2-3; TRBD1 matches 8 bases. The CDR3 contains 14 residues. The V gene end was trimmed by 5 bases and the J gene end by 6 bases; junction bases not matched to a gene: 7. Germline V gene lookup returns CDR1 SGHNT and CDR2 YENEEA. CDR3 sequence: CASSPRTGYDTQYF. As DNA, the CDR3 is TGTGCCAGCAGCCCGAGGACAGGGTACGATACGCAGTATTTT.

CDR3 protein: CASSLAGEPPNYGYTF. CDR3 nucleotide sequence: TGTGCCAGCAGCTTAGCAGGGGAGCCCCCTAACTATGGCTACACCTTC. This chain uses TRBV11-2 with TRBJ1-2; tentative D call: TRBD1 (6 bases). V shed 1 base and J shed 0 bases, with 12 bases lying between them. The germline V gene encodes CDR1 SGHAT and CDR2 FQNNGV. This CDR3 comprises 16 residues. Looking up the rest from reference TRBV11-2 and TRBJ1-2 gives the full variable domain: EAGVAQSPRYKIIEKRQSVAFWCNPISGHATLYWYQQILGQGPKLLIQFQNNGVVDDSQLPKDRFSAERLKGVDSTLKIQPAKLEDSAVYLCASSLAGEPPNYGYTFGSGTRLTVV.

The V call is TRBV5-1, the J call TRBJ2-1, with D perhaps matching TRBD2 (7 bases). The CDR3 is 15 amino acids. The germline CDR1 and CDR2 sequences are SGHRS and YFSETQ. V gave up 4 bases and J gave up 7 bases, with 18 bases separating them. CDR3 sequence: CASSPGAGEENEQFF. For the CDR3, the DNA is TGCGCCAGCAGCCCGGGGGCGGGAGAAGAGAATGAGCAGTTCTTC.

This chain joins TRBV30 and TRBJ1-2; D is ambiguous. Between the trimmed V and J ends, which lost 2 bases and 4 bases, there was a span of 20 bases. The CDR3 contains 16 residues. Germline assignment: CDR1 GTSNPN and CDR2 SVGIG (reference sequence). CDR3 sequence (DNA): TGTGCCTGGAGTAGGGCCGGGCCGCGGGCGATCTATGGCTACACCTTC. It encodes CAWSRAGPRAIYGYTF.

V usage is TRBV28 and J usage is TRBJ1-1; D is possibly TRBD1 (6 bases). Looked up from germline, CDR1 is MDHEN and CDR2 is SYDVKM. Trimming cost V 5 bases and J 11 bases, with 12 bases left between them. The CDR3 covers 11 residues. The CDR3 protein is CASSPTGAAFF. CDR3 sequence (DNA): TGTGCCAGCAGTCCGACAGGTGCTGCTTTCTTT.

J is TRBJ2-1 and V is TRBV7-2, with 8 bases matching TRBD1. The germline V gene encodes CDR1 SGHTA and CDR2 FQGNSA. The CDR3 consists of 15 residues. V was pared by 1 base and J by 3 bases, with 2 bases of the junction left unmatched. The DNA of the CDR3 is TGTGCCAGCAGCTTAGACAGGGGGAACTACAATGAGCAGTTCTTC. It yields the protein CASSLDRGNYNEQFF.

The CDR3, as DNA: TGCGCCAGCAGCCTCCAGACTAGCGGCTACGAGCAGTACTTC. This sequence encodes CASSLQTSGYEQYF. The genes are TRBV5-1 and TRBJ2-7; TRBD2 aligns across 9 bases. In germline, CDR1 is SGHRS, CDR2 YFSETQ. This CDR3 has 14 residues. V dropped 4 bases and J dropped 3; count of bases not matched to a gene: 5.

This sequence joins TRBV6-5 and TRBJ2-5; tentatively, D is TRBD2 (5 bases). V gave up 6 bases and J gave up 7 bases, with 9 bases separating them. The CDR3 has 11 residues. The germline gives CDR1 MNHEY, CDR2 SVGAGI. DNA of the CDR3: TGTGCCAGCAGGCGGGTCGGGACCCAGTACTTC. It encodes CASRRVGTQYF.

This chain connects TRBV7-9 to TRBJ2-1; 10 nucleotides align to TRBD2. The CDR3 is made up of 17 amino acids. V lost 5 bases to trimming and J lost 6 bases; unmatched junction nucleotides: 13. CDR1 and CDR2 (germline): SEHNR, FQNEAQ (reference sequence). CDR3 coding DNA: TGTGCCAGCAGCCACAGAACGGGGACTAGCGCACCCAATGAGCAGTTCTTC. Residues: CASSHRTGTSAPNEQFF.